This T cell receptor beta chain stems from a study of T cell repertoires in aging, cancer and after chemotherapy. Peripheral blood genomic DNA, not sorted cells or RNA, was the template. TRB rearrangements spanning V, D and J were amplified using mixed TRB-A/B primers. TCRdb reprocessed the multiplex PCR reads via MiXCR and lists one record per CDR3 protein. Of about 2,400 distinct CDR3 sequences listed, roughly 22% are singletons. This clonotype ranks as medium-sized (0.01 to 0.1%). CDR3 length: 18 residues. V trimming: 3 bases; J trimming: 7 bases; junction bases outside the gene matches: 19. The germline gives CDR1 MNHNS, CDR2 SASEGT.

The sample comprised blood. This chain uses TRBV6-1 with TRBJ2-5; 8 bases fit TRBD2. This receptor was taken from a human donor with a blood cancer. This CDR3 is CASSDLGSGGGRGRTQYF. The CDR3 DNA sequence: TGTGCCAGCAGTGATTTGGGTTCGGGGGGGGGACGGGGTAGGACCCAGTACTTC.